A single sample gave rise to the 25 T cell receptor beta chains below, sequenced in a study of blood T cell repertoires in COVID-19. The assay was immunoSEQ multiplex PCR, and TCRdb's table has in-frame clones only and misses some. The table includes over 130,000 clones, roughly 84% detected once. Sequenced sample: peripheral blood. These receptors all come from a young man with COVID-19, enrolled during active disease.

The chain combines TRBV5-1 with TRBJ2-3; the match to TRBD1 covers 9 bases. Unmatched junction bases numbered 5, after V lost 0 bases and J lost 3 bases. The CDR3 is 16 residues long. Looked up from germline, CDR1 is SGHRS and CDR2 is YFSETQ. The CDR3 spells CASSLVQGAMTDTQYF. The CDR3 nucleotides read TGCGCCAGCAGCTTGGTACAGGGGGCAATGACAGATACGCAGTATTTT.

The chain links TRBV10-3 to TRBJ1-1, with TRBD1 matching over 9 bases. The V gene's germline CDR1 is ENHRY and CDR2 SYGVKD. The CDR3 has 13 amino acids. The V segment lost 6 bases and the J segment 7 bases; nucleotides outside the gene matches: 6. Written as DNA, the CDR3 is TGTGCCATCAGCGAACAGGGGGCTGGTGAAGCTTTCTTT. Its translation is CAISEQGAGEAFF.

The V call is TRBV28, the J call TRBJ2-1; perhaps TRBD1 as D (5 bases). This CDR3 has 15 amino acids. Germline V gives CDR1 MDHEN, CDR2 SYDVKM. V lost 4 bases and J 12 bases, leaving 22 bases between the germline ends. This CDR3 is CASSSRGSVAAWQFF. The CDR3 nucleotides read TGTGCCAGCAGTTCAAGGGGTAGTGTAGCAGCGTGGCAGTTCTTC.

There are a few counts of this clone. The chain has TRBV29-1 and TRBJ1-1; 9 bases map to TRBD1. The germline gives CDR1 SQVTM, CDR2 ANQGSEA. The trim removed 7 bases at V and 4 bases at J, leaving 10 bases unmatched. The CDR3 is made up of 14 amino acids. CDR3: CSAQTGGSGTEAFF. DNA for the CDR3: TGCAGCGCTCAGACAGGGGGTTCGGGCACTGAAGCTTTCTTT.

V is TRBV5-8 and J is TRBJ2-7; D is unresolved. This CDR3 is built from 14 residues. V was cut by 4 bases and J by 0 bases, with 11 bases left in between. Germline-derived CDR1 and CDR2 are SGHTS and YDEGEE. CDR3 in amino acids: CASSLPYSSYEQYF. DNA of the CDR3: TGTGCCAGCAGCCTCCCCTATTCCTCCTACGAGCAGTACTTC.

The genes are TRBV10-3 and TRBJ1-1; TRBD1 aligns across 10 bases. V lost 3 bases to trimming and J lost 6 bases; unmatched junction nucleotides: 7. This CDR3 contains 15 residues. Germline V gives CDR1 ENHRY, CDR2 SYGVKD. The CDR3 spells CAISDPGQGMAEAFF. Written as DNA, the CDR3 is TGTGCCATCAGTGATCCGGGACAGGGGATGGCTGAAGCTTTCTTT.

The CDR3 DNA sequence: TGTGCCAGCAGCTTAGGGCCAGGGGGTTCCTACGAGCAGTACTTC. Protein product: CASSLGPGGSYEQYF. V usage is TRBV7-2 and J usage is TRBJ2-7, with TRBD1 matching over 7 bases. Germline loops: CDR1 SGHTA, CDR2 FQGNSA. With 1 base clipped from V and 1 base from J, the junction kept 4 bases outside the gene matches. This CDR3 is built from 15 residues.

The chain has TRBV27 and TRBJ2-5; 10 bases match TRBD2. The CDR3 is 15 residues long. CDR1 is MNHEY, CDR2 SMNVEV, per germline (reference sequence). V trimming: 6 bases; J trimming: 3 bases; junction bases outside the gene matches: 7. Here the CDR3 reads CASSRDLAGEETQYF. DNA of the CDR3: TGTGCCAGCAGCCGGGACCTAGCGGGAGAAGAGACCCAGTACTTC.

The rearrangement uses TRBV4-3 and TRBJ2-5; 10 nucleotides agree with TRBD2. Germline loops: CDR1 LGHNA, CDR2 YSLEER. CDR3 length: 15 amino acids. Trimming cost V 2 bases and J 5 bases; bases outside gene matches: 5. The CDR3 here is CASSQFSGREETQYF. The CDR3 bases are TGCGCCAGCAGCCAATTCAGCGGGAGGGAGGAGACCCAGTACTTC.

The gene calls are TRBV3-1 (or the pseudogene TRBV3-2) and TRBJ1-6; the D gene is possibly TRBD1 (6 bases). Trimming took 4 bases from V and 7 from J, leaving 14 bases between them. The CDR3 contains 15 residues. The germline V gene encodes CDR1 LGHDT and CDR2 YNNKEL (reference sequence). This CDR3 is CASSPYGGQNSPLHF. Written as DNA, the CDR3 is TGTGCCAGCAGCCCCTACGGGGGGCAGAATTCACCCCTCCACTTT.

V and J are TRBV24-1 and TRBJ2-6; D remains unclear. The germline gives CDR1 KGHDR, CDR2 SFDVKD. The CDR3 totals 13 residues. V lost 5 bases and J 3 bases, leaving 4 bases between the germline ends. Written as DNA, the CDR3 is TGTGCCACCAGTGGCGTTGGGGCCAACGTCCTGACTTTC. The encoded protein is CATSGVGANVLTF.

Here the CDR3 DNA reads TGTGCCAGCAGCCCCGGGCTGATCCGGGAGTACAATGAGCAGTTCTTC. Its translation is CASSPGLIREYNEQFF. The rearrangement uses TRBV7-9 and TRBJ2-1; perhaps TRBD2 as D (6 bases). V was trimmed by 5 bases and J by 4 bases, leaving 18 bases between them. The CDR3 spans 16 residues. Germline V gene sequence: CDR1 SEHNR, CDR2 FQNEAQ (reference sequence).

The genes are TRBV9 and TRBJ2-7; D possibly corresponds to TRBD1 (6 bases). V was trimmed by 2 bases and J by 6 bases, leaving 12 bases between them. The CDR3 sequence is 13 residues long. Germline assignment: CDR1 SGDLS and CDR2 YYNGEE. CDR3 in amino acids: CASSVRQDLEQYF. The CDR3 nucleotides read TGTGCCAGCAGCGTCCGACAGGATCTCGAGCAGTACTTC.

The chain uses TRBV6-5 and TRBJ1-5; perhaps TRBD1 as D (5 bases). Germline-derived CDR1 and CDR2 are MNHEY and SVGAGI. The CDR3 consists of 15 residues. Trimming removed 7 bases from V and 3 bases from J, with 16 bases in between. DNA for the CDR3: TGTGCCAGCACCCCGCCGAAGGGGAACAATCAGCCCCAGCATTTT. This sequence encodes CASTPPKGNNQPQHF.

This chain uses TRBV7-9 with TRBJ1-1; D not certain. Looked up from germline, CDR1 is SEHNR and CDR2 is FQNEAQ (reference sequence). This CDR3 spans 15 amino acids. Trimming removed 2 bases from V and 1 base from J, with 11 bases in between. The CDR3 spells CASSLSGWGNTEAFF. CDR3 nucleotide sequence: TGTGCCAGCAGCTTATCGGGATGGGGGAACACTGAAGCTTTCTTT.

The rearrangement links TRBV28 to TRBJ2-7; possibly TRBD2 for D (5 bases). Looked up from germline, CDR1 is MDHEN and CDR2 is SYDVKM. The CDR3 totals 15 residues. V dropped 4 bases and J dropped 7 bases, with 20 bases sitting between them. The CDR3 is CASSSSTGLAFEQYF. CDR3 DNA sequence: TGTGCCAGCAGTTCATCGACGGGGTTGGCTTTTGAGCAGTACTTC.

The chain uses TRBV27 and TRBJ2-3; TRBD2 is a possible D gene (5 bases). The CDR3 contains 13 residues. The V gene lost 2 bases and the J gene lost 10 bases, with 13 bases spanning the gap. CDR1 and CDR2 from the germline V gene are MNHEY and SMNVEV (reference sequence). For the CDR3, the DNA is TGTGCCAGCAGTTTAGCGGCTAGCTATGCGCAGTATTTT. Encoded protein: CASSLAASYAQYF.

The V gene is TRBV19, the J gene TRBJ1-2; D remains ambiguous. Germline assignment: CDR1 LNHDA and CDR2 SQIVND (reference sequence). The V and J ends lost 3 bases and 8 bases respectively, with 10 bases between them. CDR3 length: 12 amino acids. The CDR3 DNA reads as TGTGCCAGTAGTATCTCACAGACCGGCTACACCTTC. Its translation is CASSISQTGYTF.

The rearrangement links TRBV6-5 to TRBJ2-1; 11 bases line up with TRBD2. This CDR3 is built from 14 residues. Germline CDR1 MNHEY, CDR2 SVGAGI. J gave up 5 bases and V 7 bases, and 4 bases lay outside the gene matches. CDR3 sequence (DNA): TGTGCCAGCACCCAGACTAGCGGGGACAATGAGCAGTTCTTC. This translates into CASTQTSGDNEQFF.

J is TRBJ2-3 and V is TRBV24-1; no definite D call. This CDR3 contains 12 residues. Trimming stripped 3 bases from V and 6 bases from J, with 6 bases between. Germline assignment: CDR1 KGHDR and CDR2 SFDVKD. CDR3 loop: CATSDPTDTQYF. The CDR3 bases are TGTGCCACCAGTGATCCCACTGATACGCAGTATTTT.

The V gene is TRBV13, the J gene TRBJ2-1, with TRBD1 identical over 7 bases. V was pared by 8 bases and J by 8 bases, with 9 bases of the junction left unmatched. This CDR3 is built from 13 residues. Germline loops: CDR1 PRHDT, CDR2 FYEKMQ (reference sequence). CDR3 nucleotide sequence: TGTGCCAGCCAGAGACAGGGTTTCTATGAGCAGTTCTTC. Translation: CASQRQGFYEQFF. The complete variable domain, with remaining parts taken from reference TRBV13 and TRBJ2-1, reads AAGVIQSPRHLIKEKRETATLKCYPIPRHDTVYWYQQGPGQDPQFLISFYEKMQSDKGSIPDRFSAQQFSDYHSELNMSSLELGDSALYFCASQRQGFYEQFFGPGTRLTVL.

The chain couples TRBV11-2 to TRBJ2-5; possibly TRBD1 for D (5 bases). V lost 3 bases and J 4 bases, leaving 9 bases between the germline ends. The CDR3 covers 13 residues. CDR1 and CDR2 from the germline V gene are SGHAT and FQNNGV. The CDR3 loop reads CASSFGAGETQYF. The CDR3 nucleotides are TGTGCCAGCAGCTTTGGGGCCGGAGAGACCCAGTACTTC.

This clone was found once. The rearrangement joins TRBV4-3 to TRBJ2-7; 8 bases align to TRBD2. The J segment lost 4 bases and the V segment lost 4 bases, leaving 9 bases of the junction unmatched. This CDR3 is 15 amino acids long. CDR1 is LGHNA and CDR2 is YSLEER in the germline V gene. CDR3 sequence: CASSPLAGPGYEQYF. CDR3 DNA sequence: TGCGCCAGCAGCCCTCTAGCGGGCCCAGGGTACGAGCAGTACTTC.

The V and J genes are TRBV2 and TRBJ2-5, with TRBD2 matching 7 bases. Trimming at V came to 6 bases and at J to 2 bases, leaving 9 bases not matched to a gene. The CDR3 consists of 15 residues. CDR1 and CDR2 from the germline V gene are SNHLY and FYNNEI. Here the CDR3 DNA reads TGTGCCAGCAGGTTTGCTAGCGGACCTCAAGAGACCCAGTACTTC. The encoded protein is CASRFASGPQETQYF.

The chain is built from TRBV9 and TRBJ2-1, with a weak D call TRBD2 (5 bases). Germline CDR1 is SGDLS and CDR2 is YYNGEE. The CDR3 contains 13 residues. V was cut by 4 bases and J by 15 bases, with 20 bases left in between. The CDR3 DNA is TGTGCCAGCAGCCTCGGGCCCTCCCAGGCGGGGTTCTTC. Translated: CASSLGPSQAGFF.